These 30 T cell receptor beta chains came from one sample sequenced in a study of beta chain features in type 1 diabetes. Since all of the isolated RNA was reverse transcribed, expressed TCRB transcripts were what got sequenced. Sequencing was performed with immunoSEQ multiplex PCR; in TCRdb, only in-frame clones are kept and a portion is missing. The profile shows over 90,000 clones, 25% to 35% of them singletons. Overall study findings and caveats: Significant though moderate, a shortening of TCRB CDR3s appeared in all four CD4+ subsets of Type 1 diabetes patients.

These receptors' antigens are unknown. Sequencing input: central memory CD4+ T cells from blood. These receptors originate from a woman younger than 35 with type 1 diabetes.

The chain carries TRBV19 and TRBJ2-6; tentatively, D is TRBD1 (7 bases). The length of the CDR3 is 18 residues. Germline CDR1 is LNHDA and CDR2 is SQIVND (reference sequence). V was clipped by 6 bases and J by 1 base, with 19 bases between them. The CDR3 spells CASRGGTDPLSGANVLTF. The CDR3 coding sequence is TGTGCCAGTAGAGGCGGGACAGATCCTCTATCTGGGGCCAACGTCCTGACTTTC.

This clone was recorded a few times. The chain has TRBV7-2 and TRBJ2-7; unclear D gene. CDR1 is SGHTA, CDR2 FQGNSA, per germline. The CDR3 is made up of 15 amino acids. V dropped 4 bases and J dropped 0 bases, with 13 bases sitting between them. CDR3 amino acids: CASSSRSESSYEQYF. The CDR3 nucleotides read TGTGCCAGCAGCTCTAGGAGCGAAAGCTCCTACGAGCAGTACTTC.

The chain carries TRBV9 and TRBJ1-1, with D maybe TRBD1 (5 bases). CDR3 length: 17 amino acids. Germline V lookup: CDR1 SGDLS, CDR2 YYNGEE. V was cut by 0 bases and J by 3 bases, with 18 bases left in between. DNA for the CDR3: TGTGCCAGCAGCGTAGGGAGGGGCAGGCCGGAGGACACTGAAGCTTTCTTT. This sequence encodes CASSVGRGRPEDTEAFF.

This clone was seen more than once but under ten times. The chain is built from TRBV30 and TRBJ1-1, with D unclear. V was shortened by 3 bases and J by 3 bases, with 8 bases between the two germline ends. Germline V gene lookup returns CDR1 GTSNPN and CDR2 SVGIG (reference sequence). CDR3 size: 12 residues. In DNA, the CDR3 is TGTGCCTGGAGCGGTTCGTACACTGAAGCTTTCTTT. This gives the protein CAWSGSYTEAFF.

This clone came up a few times. The CDR3 is CASKQEHTGELFF. The CDR3 DNA reads as TGTGCCAGCAAACAGGAGCACACCGGGGAGCTGTTTTTT. The chain couples TRBV2 to TRBJ2-2; weak D call: TRBD1 (5 bases). Trimming removed 7 bases at V and 3 bases at J, with 9 bases between. This CDR3 is built from 13 residues. Germline CDR1 reads SNHLY; CDR2 reads FYNNEI.

The chain employs TRBV10-3 and TRBJ1-1; D is possibly TRBD1 (6 bases). CDR3 length equals 14 residues. V was trimmed by 0 bases and J by 8 bases, leaving 13 bases between them. Germline CDR1 and CDR2: ENHRY and SYGVKD. The CDR3 DNA sequence: TGTGCCATCAGTGAGTCCAATAGACAGGAAGAAGCTTTCTTT. Translation gives CAISESNRQEEAFF.

This rearrangement joins TRBV18 to TRBJ2-2, with TRBD1 as a possible D gene (6 bases). V lost 3 bases, J lost 0 bases, and 8 bases lay in between. The CDR3 is 15 residues long. Germline-derived CDR1 and CDR2 are KGHSH and LQKENI. CDR3 region: CASSPRTANTGELFF. CDR3 in DNA: TGTGCCAGCTCACCCCGGACAGCGAACACCGGGGAGCTGTTTTTT. Supplemented by reference TRBV18 and TRBJ2-2, the full variable domain reads NAGVMQNPRHLVRRRGQEARLRCSPMKGHSHVYWYRQLPEEGLKFMVYLQKENIIDESGMPKERFSAEFPKEGPSILRIQQVVRGDSAAYFCASSPRTANTGELFFGEGSRLTVL.

The J gene is TRBJ2-7, the V gene TRBV7-2; possible D gene TRBD2, 5 bases. The V gene's germline CDR1 is SGHTA and CDR2 FQGNSA. V gave up 8 bases and J gave up 0 bases, with 11 bases separating them. The CDR3 covers 13 residues. CDR3 coding DNA: TGTGCCAGCGGCGGCGGGCCCTCCTACGAGCAGTACTTC. Residues: CASGGGPSYEQYF.

This clone turned up a few times. The chain employs TRBV29-1 and TRBJ1-5; 8 bases agree with TRBD1. This CDR3 has 13 residues. The trim removed 6 bases at V and 9 bases at J, leaving 10 bases unmatched. Germline values: CDR1 SQVTM, CDR2 ANQGSEA. The CDR3 sequence is CSVGEDRERPQHF. The CDR3 nucleotides read TGCAGCGTCGGGGAGGACAGGGAACGGCCCCAGCATTTT.

The chain couples TRBV28 to TRBJ1-2, with TRBD1 matching over 10 bases. Looked up from germline, CDR1 is MDHEN and CDR2 is SYDVKM. The junction had 5 bases not matched to a gene; V was cut back by 5 bases and J by 8 bases. The CDR3 covers 13 residues. The CDR3 protein is CASSRTGGWGYTF. For the CDR3, the DNA is TGTGCCAGCAGTCGGACAGGGGGTTGGGGCTACACCTTC.

The genes are TRBV20-1 and TRBJ1-3; no firm D call. The CDR3 is made up of 11 amino acids. Germline assignment: CDR1 DFQATT and CDR2 SNEGSKA (reference sequence). The V gene lost 6 bases and the J gene lost 3 bases, with 6 bases spanning the gap. As DNA, the CDR3 is TGCAGTGCGCCGGGTGGAAACACCATATATTTT. Its translation is CSAPGGNTIYF.

In its sample, this clone was seen a few times. This rearrangement joins TRBV19 to TRBJ2-7; 12 nucleotides line up with TRBD2. J gave up 6 bases and V 8 bases, and 8 bases lay outside the gene matches. The CDR3 contains 14 residues. CDR1 and CDR2 from the germline V gene are LNHDA and SQIVND (reference sequence). The DNA of the CDR3 is TGTGCCAGTGCTCGACTAGCGGGAGAATCCGAGCAGTACGTC. Translating gives CASARLAGESEQYV.

The rearrangement links TRBV30 to TRBJ1-5, with unresolved D. V was shortened by 1 base and J by 1 base, with 8 bases between the two germline ends. Germline CDR1 and CDR2: GTSNPN and SVGIG (reference sequence). The CDR3 runs to 14 residues. This CDR3 reads CAWSGSPSNQPQHF. The CDR3 DNA follows: TGTGCCTGGAGTGGGAGCCCGAGCAATCAGCCCCAGCATTTT.

This rearrangement joins TRBV30 to TRBJ2-7; the D gene is possibly TRBD1 (5 bases). Trimming stripped 1 base from V and 7 bases from J, with 20 bases between. Germline assignment: CDR1 GTSNPN and CDR2 SVGIG (reference sequence). The CDR3 extends over 15 amino acids. The CDR3 DNA follows: TGTGCCTGGAGTGAAGGCGTAGGCCTTAGGGGTGAGCAGTACTTC. Translated, it gives CAWSEGVGLRGEQYF.

Only one count was recorded for this clone. The V gene is TRBV9, the J gene TRBJ2-3; 10 positions agree with TRBD2. The CDR3 contains 15 residues. Trimming took 4 bases from V and 2 from J; bases not matched to a gene: 4. Germline V lookup: CDR1 SGDLS, CDR2 YYNGEE. The CDR3, as DNA: TGTGCCAGCAGCAACGGACTAGCGGTCACAGATACGCAGTATTTT. Translating it yields CASSNGLAVTDTQYF.

The J gene is TRBJ2-7, the V gene TRBV28; D is perhaps TRBD1 (6 bases). Between the trimmed V and J ends, which lost 8 bases and 5 bases, there was a span of 16 bases. Germline V lookup: CDR1 MDHEN, CDR2 SYDVKM. The CDR3 has 13 amino acids. The CDR3 here is CASHKIQGHEQYF. Written as DNA, the CDR3 is TGTGCCAGCCATAAAATACAGGGACACGAGCAGTACTTC.

This chain uses TRBV5-6 with TRBJ1-1; D not resolved. Between the trimmed V and J ends, which lost 5 bases and 2 bases, there was a span of 22 bases. Germline V gene sequence: CDR1 SGHDT, CDR2 YYEEEE. This CDR3 has 17 amino acids. The CDR3 loop reads CASRSLGRTGSNTEAFF. The CDR3 DNA follows: TGTGCCAGCAGGTCGTTGGGGAGAACCGGCTCCAACACTGAAGCTTTCTTT. Complete variable domain (other parts from reference TRBV5-6 and TRBJ1-1): DAGVTQSPTHLIKTRGQQVTLRCSPKSGHDTVSWYQQALGQGPQFIFQYYEEEERQRGNFPDRFSGHQFPNYSSELNVNALLLGDSALYLCASRSLGRTGSNTEAFFGQGTRLTVV.

V is TRBV7-2 and J is TRBJ2-5, with D maybe TRBD2 (5 bases). The CDR3 is 16 amino acids. Trimming stripped 2 bases from V and 2 bases from J, with 15 bases between. The germline V gene encodes CDR1 SGHTA and CDR2 FQGNSA. The DNA of the CDR3 is TGTGCCAGCAGCTTAAGCTCAGCGGAGCTACAAGAGACCCAGTACTTC. Translated, it gives CASSLSSAELQETQYF. The full variable domain, in which reference TRBV7-2 and TRBJ2-5 provide the parts outside the CDR3, is GAGVSQSPSNKVTEKGKDVELRCDPISGHTALYWYRQSLGQGLEFLIYFQGNSAPDKSGLPSDRFSAERTGGSVSTLTIQRTQQEDSAVYLCASSLSSAELQETQYFGPGTRLLVL.

CDR3 in amino acids: CASSQTSGGIGNIQYF. CDR3 bases: TGCGCCAGCAGCCAAACATCGGGGGGAATAGGAAACATTCAGTACTTC. This sequence joins TRBV5-1 and TRBJ2-4, with TRBD2 matching 7 bases. In germline, CDR1 is SGHRS, CDR2 YFSETQ. V shed 4 bases and J 6 bases; nucleotides not matched to a gene: 13. CDR3 length equals 16 residues.

This clone has more than one count but fewer than ten. The chain recombines TRBV6-1 with TRBJ2-1; 8 bases agree with TRBD1. There are 14 residues in the CDR3. The J segment lost 2 bases and the V segment lost 6 bases, leaving 3 bases of the junction unmatched. Germline CDR1 reads MNHNS; CDR2 reads SASEGT. CDR3 in DNA: TGTGCCAGCAGCAAGACAGGGGCCTACAATGAGCAGTTCTTC. This sequence encodes CASSKTGAYNEQFF.

This clone was counted only a few times. The rearrangement uses TRBV21-1 and TRBJ2-3; no DNA check was done on the table's D call, TRBD2. TRBV21-1 corresponds to a pseudogene. This CDR3 comprises 17 residues. CDR3 sequence reads: CASSKASGRALGDTQYF. CDR3 DNA sequence: TGTGCCAGCAGCAAAGCTAGCGGGAGGGCCTTAGGAGATACGCAGTATTTT.

The V and J genes are TRBV5-1 and TRBJ2-1, with TRBD2 matching over 7 bases. The CDR3 length is 15 residues. Unmatched junction bases numbered 7, after V lost 0 bases and J lost 7 bases. Germline CDR1 SGHRS, CDR2 YFSETQ. In DNA, the CDR3 is TGCGCCAGCAGCTTGGGCGAGCGGGATGGGAATGAGCAGTTCTTC. Residues: CASSLGERDGNEQFF.

This clone was seen only a few times. The genes are TRBV27 and TRBJ2-5, with 7 bases that match TRBD1. In germline, CDR1 is MNHEY, CDR2 SMNVEV (reference sequence). The CDR3 has 15 amino acids. The V segment lost 5 bases and the J segment 1 base; nucleotides outside the gene matches: 7. CDR3 DNA sequence: TGTGCCAGCAGTCATCACAGGGGAACCCAAGAGACCCAGTACTTC. This translates into CASSHHRGTQETQYF.

Concerning this clone: The same CDR3 is also encoded by other DNA sequences in this sample. The V call is TRBV19, the J call TRBJ1-1; 9 nucleotides match TRBD1. Germline values: CDR1 LNHDA, CDR2 SQIVND (reference sequence). After removal of 6 bases from V and 5 bases from J, the junction contained 4 bases not matched to a gene. The CDR3 extends over 13 amino acids. For the CDR3, the DNA is TGTGCCAGTAGCGGACAGGGGCGAACTGAAGCTTTCTTT. Translation gives CASSGQGRTEAFF.

CDR3 sequence reads: CAWSSDRRGSYNEQFF. The CDR3, as DNA: TGTGCCTGGAGCTCGGACAGGCGGGGATCCTACAATGAGCAGTTCTTC. This sequence joins TRBV30 and TRBJ2-1, with a weak D call TRBD1 (7 bases). The germline CDR1 and CDR2 sequences are GTSNPN and SVGIG (reference sequence). The V and J ends lost 3 bases and 1 base respectively, with 16 bases between them. The CDR3 length is 16 residues. The entire variable domain, with the rest obtained from reference TRBV30 and TRBJ2-1, is as follows: SQTIHQWPATLVQPVGSPLSLECTVEGTSNPNLYWYRQAAGRGLQLLFYSVGIGQISSEVPQNLSASRPQDRQFILSSKKLLLSDSGFYLCAWSSDRRGSYNEQFFGPGTRLTVL.

CDR3 in DNA: TGTGCCAGCTCACCCCCAGCGATGAGACAGGGCGGCGGCTACACCTTC. The encoded protein is CASSPPAMRQGGGYTF. V and J are TRBV18 and TRBJ1-2, with TRBD1 identical over 7 bases. The CDR3 totals 16 residues. The ends lost 3 bases at V and 8 bases at J; junction bases unmatched: 15. Germline CDR1 and CDR2: KGHSH and LQKENI.

The V gene is TRBV7-9, the J gene TRBJ1-1; unclear D gene. The ends were cut back, 3 bases at V and 6 bases at J, with 5 bases in the middle. Germline V gives CDR1 SEHNR, CDR2 FQNEAQ (reference sequence). The CDR3 is 11 amino acids. CDR3 protein: CASSFTSEAFF. The CDR3 nucleotides are TGTGCCAGCAGCTTTACTTCTGAAGCTTTCTTT.

This clone was counted between two and nine times. The rearrangement uses TRBV29-1 and TRBJ2-1; 8 nucleotides line up with TRBD2. The CDR3 is 15 residues long. V was clipped by 7 bases and J by 1 base; unmatched bases: 9. Germline CDR1 is SQVTM and CDR2 is ANQGSEA. Here the CDR3 reads CSAAGGLVSYNEQFF. CDR3 nucleotides: TGCAGCGCTGCGGGGGGCCTGGTTTCCTACAATGAGCAGTTCTTC.

The chain couples TRBV30 to TRBJ2-2, with 7 nucleotides matching TRBD2. The trim removed 3 bases at V and 1 base at J, leaving 2 bases unmatched. The germline gives CDR1 GTSNPN, CDR2 SVGIG (reference sequence). This CDR3 has 14 residues. The CDR3 bases are TGTGCCTGGAGCGGCGGGAGGAACACCGGGGAGCTGTTTTTT. Translation gives CAWSGGRNTGELFF. Combining the CDR3 with reference TRBV30 and TRBJ2-2 gives the whole variable domain SQTIHQWPATLVQPVGSPLSLECTVEGTSNPNLYWYRQAAGRGLQLLFYSVGIGQISSEVPQNLSASRPQDRQFILSSKKLLLSDSGFYLCAWSGGRNTGELFFGEGSRLTVL.

The rearrangement joins TRBV28 to TRBJ1-1, with a possible D match to TRBD1 (6 bases). V gave up 8 bases and J gave up 12 bases, with 31 bases separating them. CDR1 is MDHEN, CDR2 SYDVKM, per germline. The CDR3 runs to 16 residues. CDR3 DNA: TGTGCCAGCCCTCCGGTTTCAGGGGACCTTCAGGCCTCGACTTTCTTT. Protein: CASPPVSGDLQASTFF. Drawing the rest from reference TRBV28 and TRBJ1-1, the complete variable domain is DVKVTQSSRYLVKRTGEKVFLECVQDMDHENMFWYRQDPGLGLRLIYFSYDVKMKEKGDIPEGYSVSREKKERFSLILESASTNQTSMYLCASPPVSGDLQASTFFGQGTRLTVV.